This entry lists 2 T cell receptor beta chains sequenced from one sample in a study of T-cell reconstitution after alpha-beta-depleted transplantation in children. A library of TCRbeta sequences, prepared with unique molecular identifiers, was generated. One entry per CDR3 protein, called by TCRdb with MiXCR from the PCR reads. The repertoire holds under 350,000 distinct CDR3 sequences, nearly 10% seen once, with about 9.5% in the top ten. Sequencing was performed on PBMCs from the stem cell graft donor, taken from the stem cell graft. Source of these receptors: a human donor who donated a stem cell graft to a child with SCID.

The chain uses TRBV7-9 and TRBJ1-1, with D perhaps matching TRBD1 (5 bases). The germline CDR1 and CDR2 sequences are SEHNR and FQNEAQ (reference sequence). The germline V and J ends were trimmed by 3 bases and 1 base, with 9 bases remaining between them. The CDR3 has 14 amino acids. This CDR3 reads CASSFPGGNTEAFF. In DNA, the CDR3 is TGTGCCAGCAGCTTCCCGGGGGGGAACACTGAAGCTTTCTTT.

The CDR3 region is CASSSIRDPGELFF. CDR3 coding DNA: TGCGCCAGCAGCTCTATCCGCGACCCCGGGGAGCTGTTTTTT. V and J are TRBV5-1 and TRBJ2-2; D is uncertain. Trimming stripped 3 bases from V and 6 bases from J, with 12 bases between. The germline CDR1 and CDR2 sequences are SGHRS and YFSETQ. CDR3 length: 14 residues.